These 11 T cell receptor beta chains were all obtained from the same sample, sequenced in a study of cytomegalovirus exposure and HLA in healthy donors. PCR used 60 Vbeta primers and 13 Jbeta primers. Sequencing used immunoSEQ multiplex PCR; TCRdb keeps in-frame clones, though not all of them. The profile shows 35,000 to 45,000 clones, approximately 52% of them singletons. Input material: PBMCs. The receptor set was obtained from a human donor in good health.

The sample holds one count of this clone. The rearrangement uses TRBV21-1 and TRBJ2-7; the table's D call, TRBD2, has no DNA check behind it. TRBV21-1 represents a pseudogene. This CDR3 spans 13 amino acids. The CDR3 reads CASSSRQSYEQYF. The CDR3 bases are TGTGCCAGCAGCTCGCGGCAATCCTACGAGCAGTACTTC.

This clone was picked up a small number of times. The CDR3 nucleotides are TGTGCCAGCAGCTCGTTCGGGACTAGCGGGGGGGAATATGAACGCGAGCAGTACTTC. Amino acid sequence: CASSSFGTSGGEYEREQYF. The chain joins TRBV11-1 to TRBJ2-7; 16 bases are shared with TRBD2. Trimming removed 4 bases from V and 6 bases from J; junction bases left unmatched: 15. The germline gives CDR1 SGHAT, CDR2 FQDESV (reference sequence). This CDR3 contains 19 residues.

The chain has TRBV18 and TRBJ1-1; 10 positions match TRBD1. V was clipped by 2 bases and J by 8 bases; unmatched bases: 14. This CDR3 region has 17 residues. Germline loops: CDR1 KGHSH, CDR2 LQKENI. This CDR3 reads CASSPNLGQGGVSEAFF. As DNA, the CDR3 is TGTGCCAGCTCACCAAACCTCGGACAGGGGGGAGTTTCAGAAGCTTTCTTT. Based on the CDR3 plus reference TRBV18 and TRBJ1-1, the full variable domain is NAGVMQNPRHLVRRRGQEARLRCSPMKGHSHVYWYRQLPEEGLKFMVYLQKENIIDESGMPKERFSAEFPKEGPSILRIQQVVRGDSAAYFCASSPNLGQGGVSEAFFGQGTRLTVV.

The chain has TRBV7-3 and TRBJ2-5; D is perhaps TRBD1 (7 bases). The germline V and J ends were trimmed by 3 bases and 6 bases, with 14 bases remaining between them. This CDR3 spans 14 amino acids. Germline-derived CDR1 and CDR2 are SGHTA and FQGTGA. This CDR3 reads CASSFGGGEKTQYF. Written as DNA, the CDR3 is TGTGCCAGCAGCTTTGGAGGGGGCGAGAAGACCCAGTACTTC.

A single count supports this clone. This rearrangement joins TRBV9 to TRBJ2-1; a possible D gene is TRBD1 (7 bases). V was cut by 5 bases and J by 2 bases, with 14 bases left in between. This CDR3 spans 15 amino acids. Germline-derived CDR1 and CDR2 are SGDLS and YYNGEE. CDR3 nucleotides: TGTGCCAGCAGGGGAACAGGGGAGGCCTACAATGAGCAGTTCTTC. Its translation: CASRGTGEAYNEQFF.

This sequence joins TRBV7-2 and TRBJ2-5, with 7 bases identical to TRBD1. The V and J ends lost 5 bases and 1 base, in that order; junction bases with no gene match: 4. Germline V gene data show CDR1 as SGHTA and CDR2 as FQGNSA. This CDR3 spans 14 amino acids. This chain's CDR3 is CASSLDRIQETQYF. The CDR3 DNA reads TGTGCCAGCAGCCTGGACAGGATCCAAGAGACCCAGTACTTC.

As concerns this clone: Sequence at one end of the junction differs from germline and may be a read error. The chain links TRBV20-1 to TRBJ2-7, with TRBD1 matching over 8 bases. The CDR3 length is 10 residues. Germline V gene lookup returns CDR1 DFQATT and CDR2 SNEGSKA (reference sequence). The CDR3 loop reads CSALDRAAFF. The CDR3, as DNA: TGCAGTGCTCTGGACAGGGCAGCCTTCTTC.

This clone was recorded a few times. The chain carries TRBV4-3 and TRBJ2-2, with 10 bases matching TRBD2. J gave up 3 bases and V 2 bases, and 3 bases lay outside the gene matches. Germline CDR1 reads LGHNA; CDR2 reads YSLEER. The CDR3 is 16 residues long. The CDR3 region is CASSQPAGGDTGELFF. In DNA form, the CDR3 reads TGCGCCAGCAGCCAACCAGCGGGAGGGGACACCGGGGAGCTGTTTTTT.

This clone was found a few times. The rearrangement links TRBV28 to TRBJ1-1, with 9 bases identical to TRBD1. V was clipped by 6 bases and J by 7 bases; unmatched bases: 9. The V gene's germline CDR1 is MDHEN and CDR2 SYDVKM. This CDR3 region has 14 residues. The CDR3 protein is CASSLTGGSFEAFF. As DNA, the CDR3 is TGTGCCAGCAGCCTCACAGGGGGCAGCTTTGAAGCTTTCTTT.

The V gene is TRBV7-3, the J gene TRBJ2-7; weak D call: TRBD1 (6 bases). The CDR3 totals 15 residues. Germline V lookup: CDR1 SGHTA, CDR2 FQGTGA. V lost 0 bases, J lost 2 bases, and 11 bases lay in between. The CDR3 sequence: CASSLTVGAAYEQYF. The CDR3 DNA is TGTGCCAGCAGCTTAACGGTGGGGGCTGCCTACGAGCAGTACTTC.

V is TRBV10-3 and J is TRBJ2-1, with a weak D call TRBD2 (6 bases). Germline V gene data show CDR1 as ENHRY and CDR2 as SYGVKD. Trimming took off 6 bases at V and 3 bases at J, with 12 bases between the two ends. The CDR3 is 14 residues long. The DNA of the CDR3 is TGTGCCATCAGCGGGGGAGCTGGCTACAATGAGCAGTTCTTC. Protein: CAISGGAGYNEQFF.